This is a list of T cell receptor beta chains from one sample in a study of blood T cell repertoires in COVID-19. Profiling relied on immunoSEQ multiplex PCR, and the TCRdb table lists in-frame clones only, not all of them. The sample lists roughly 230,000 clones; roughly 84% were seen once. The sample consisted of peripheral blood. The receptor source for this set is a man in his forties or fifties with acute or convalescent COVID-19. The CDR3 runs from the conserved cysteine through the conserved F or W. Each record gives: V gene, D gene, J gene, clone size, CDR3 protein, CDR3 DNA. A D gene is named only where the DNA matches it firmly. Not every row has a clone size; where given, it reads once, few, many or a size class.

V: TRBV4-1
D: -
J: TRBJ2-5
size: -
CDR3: CASSLYLRETQYF
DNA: TGCGCCAGCAGCCTCTACCTCAGGGAGACCCAGTACTTC

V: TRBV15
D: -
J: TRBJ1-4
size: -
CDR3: CATSGMKGVGEKLFF
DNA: TGTGCCACCAGCGGTATGAAGGGAGTCGGTGAAAAACTGTTTTTT

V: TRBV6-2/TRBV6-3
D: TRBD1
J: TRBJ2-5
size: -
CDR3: CASSTPYQTGRETQYF
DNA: TGTGCCAGCAGTACACCGTACCAGACAGGGAGAGAGACCCAGTACTTC

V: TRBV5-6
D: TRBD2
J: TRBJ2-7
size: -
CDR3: CASSSSGGLYEQYF
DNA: TGTGCCAGCAGCTCCTCGGGGGGGTTATACGAGCAGTACTTC

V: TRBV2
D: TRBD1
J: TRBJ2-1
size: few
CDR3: CASRRTGEDNEQFF
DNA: TGTGCCAGCAGACGGACAGGGGAAGACAATGAGCAGTTCTTC

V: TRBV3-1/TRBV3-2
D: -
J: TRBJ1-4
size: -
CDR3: CASSQGLDEKLFF
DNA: TGTGCCAGCAGCCAAGGACTAGATGAAAAACTGTTTTTT

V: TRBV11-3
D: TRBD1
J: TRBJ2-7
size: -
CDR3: CASSLGPGQGGYEQYF
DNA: TGTGCCAGCAGCTTAGGACCTGGACAGGGGGGATACGAGCAGTACTTC

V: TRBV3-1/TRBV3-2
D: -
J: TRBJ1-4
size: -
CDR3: CASSPEATLNEKLFF
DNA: TGTGCCAGCAGCCCTGAGGCTACACTTAATGAAAAACTGTTTTTT

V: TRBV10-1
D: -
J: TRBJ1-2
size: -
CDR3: CASSGFGTF
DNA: TGCGCCAGCAGTGGGTTCGGTACCTTC

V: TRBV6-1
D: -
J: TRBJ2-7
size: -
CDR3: CASSEARGLGEQYF
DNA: TGTGCCAGCAGTGAAGCTAGGGGTTTAGGGGAGCAGTACTTC

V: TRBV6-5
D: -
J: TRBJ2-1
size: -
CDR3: CASSFGDNEQFF
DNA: TGTGCCAGCAGTTTTGGAGACAATGAGCAGTTCTTC

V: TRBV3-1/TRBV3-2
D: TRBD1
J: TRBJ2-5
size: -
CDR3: CASSQGQGKETQYF
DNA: TGTGCCAGCAGCCAAGGACAGGGGAAGGAGACCCAGTACTTC

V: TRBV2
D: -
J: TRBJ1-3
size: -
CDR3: CASSVGNTIYF
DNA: TGTGCCAGCTCGGTCGGAAACACCATATATTTT

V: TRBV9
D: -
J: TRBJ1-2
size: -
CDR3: CASSQQAIYSAYGYTF
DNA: TGTGCCAGCAGCCAGCAGGCGATATACTCTGCCTATGGCTACACCTTC

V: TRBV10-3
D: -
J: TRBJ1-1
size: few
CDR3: CATSRATEAFF
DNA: TGTGCCACCAGTAGAGCAACTGAAGCTTTCTTT

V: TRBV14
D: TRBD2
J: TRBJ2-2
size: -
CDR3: CASSQRRGENTGELFF
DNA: TGTGCCAGCAGCCAAAGACGGGGGGAGAACACCGGGGAGCTGTTTTTT

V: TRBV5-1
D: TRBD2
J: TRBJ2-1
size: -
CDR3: CASTGGAAPYNEQFF
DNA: TGCGCCAGCACCGGGGGGGCGGCCCCCTACAATGAGCAGTTCTTC

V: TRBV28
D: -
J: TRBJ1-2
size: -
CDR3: CASSLRGAGGYTF
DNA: TGTGCCAGCAGTTTACGGGGGGCGGGAGGCTACACCTTC

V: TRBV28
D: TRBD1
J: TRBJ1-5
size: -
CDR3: CASSFPQGVGRGSQPQHF
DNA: TGTGCCAGCAGTTTCCCCCAGGGGGTGGGAAGGGGGAGTCAGCCCCAGCATTTT

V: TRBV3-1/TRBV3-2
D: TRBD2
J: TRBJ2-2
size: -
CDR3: CASSGTSGELFF
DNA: TGTGCCAGCAGCGGGACTAGCGGGGAGCTGTTTTTT

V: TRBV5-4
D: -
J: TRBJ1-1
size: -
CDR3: CASSLGLSEAFF
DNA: TGTGCCAGCAGCTTGGGACTCAGTGAAGCTTTCTTT

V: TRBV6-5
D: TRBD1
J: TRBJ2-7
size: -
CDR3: CARIRDRVIYEQYF
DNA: TGTGCCAGGATTAGGGACAGGGTAATCTACGAGCAGTACTTC

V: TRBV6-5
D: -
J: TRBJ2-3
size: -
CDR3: CASSYAPADTQYF
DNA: TGTGCCAGCAGTTACGCCCCGGCAGATACGCAGTATTTT

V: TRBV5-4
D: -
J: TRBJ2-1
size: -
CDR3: CASSLPPPVNEQFF
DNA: TGTGCCAGCAGCTTGCCCCCCCCGGTTAATGAGCAGTTCTTC

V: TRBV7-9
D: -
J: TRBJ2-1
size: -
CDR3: CASSLDFSYNEQFF
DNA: TGTGCCAGCAGCCTGGACTTTTCCTACAATGAGCAGTTCTTC

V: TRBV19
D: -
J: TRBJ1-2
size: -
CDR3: CASSIRRGESYGYTF
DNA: TGTGCCAGTAGTATACGTCGGGGGGAGAGCTATGGCTACACCTTC

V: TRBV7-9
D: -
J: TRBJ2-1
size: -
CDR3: CASSPPRNEFF
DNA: TGTGCCAGCAGCCCCCCTAGGAACGAGTTCTTC

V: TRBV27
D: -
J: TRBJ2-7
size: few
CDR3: CASSSLAMGEQYF
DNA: TGTGCCAGCAGTTCCCTAGCGATGGGCGAGCAGTACTTC